The source of this T cell receptor (beta chain) is a study of vaccination effects on CD4 cells after COVID-19 (dated by TCRdb to 2022 to 2024). Study-level background: The ViraFEST assay stimulated PBMC with viral peptide pools and then used TCR sequencing to identify antigen-specific CD4+ T cell clonotypes by expansion. The study compared SARS-CoV-2 spike-specific CD4+ TCR repertoires before and after mRNA vaccination in COVID-19 convalescent patients and infection-naive vaccine recipients. The Oncomine TCR Beta short-read assay on an Illumina iSeq 100 was used to sequence cultures from other donors in the study. A few million PBMC per well were cultured with 8.5 to 10 ug/ml peptides in IMDM containing 5% human AB serum, approximately 9.1 IU/ml IL-2 and gentamicin. Altogether, about 10 COVID-19 convalescent patients and several SARS-CoV-2-naive healthy vaccine recipients made up the full study. Post-vaccine samples across the study were collected a median of 72 days after the second dose, with a range of 14 to 241. Overall study results and their limits: Among healthy vaccine recipients, nearly all vaccine-induced clones were SARS-CoV-2 mono-reactive, and just 1 of 255 was cross-reactive with common cold coronaviruses. At late post-vaccination timepoints, both infection-induced and vaccine-induced clones showed marked clonal contraction, consistent with waning T cell responses. Limitations of the study were the small number of convalescent patients and the absence of early post-infection timepoints.

In regard to this clone: Its antigen target is currently unknown. Base-call qualities are not available, and no considerably larger clone is one nucleotide away.

After more than 9 days of culture, CD4+ T cells were isolated with the EasySep CD4+ T cell isolation kit. Each participant received two doses of an mRNA SARS-CoV-2 vaccine, either BNT162b2 or mRNA-1273. None of the healthy vaccine recipients had a prior SARS-CoV-2 infection, which was confirmed by nucleocapsid antibody tests that came back negative both before and after vaccination. On days 3 and 7, half of the culture medium was replaced with fresh IL-2-containing medium. Unless noted otherwise, every peptide stimulation condition was cultured in triplicate wells. Using Ficoll-Paque Plus gradient centrifugation, PBMC were separated from whole blood and then either used fresh or cryopreserved at -140C. The QIAamp micro DNA kit was used to extract genomic DNA from the cultured CD4+ T cells. Receptors were amplified or captured by the immunoSEQ multiplex PCR assay. TCR beta CDR3 sequencing was performed on DNA from the cultured, isolated CD4+ T cells. From the authors' description of their analysis: Non-productive TCR sequences were removed, reads were trimmed to the CDR3 region, and CDR3s of at least 7 amino acids were retained. The MANAFEST web app was used to identify antigen-specific clonotypes by comparing expansion in peptide wells with expansion in reference cultures. To count as positive, a clone had to show expansion at FDR<0.05 compared with the reference and with all other wells, an odds ratio above 5, and a frequency above 0.1% in two replicate wells. Cross-reactive clonotypes were defined as significantly expanded in SARS-CoV-2 spike wells and in at least one common cold coronavirus spike condition. CDR3 similarity was assessed by Levenshtein distance with the stringdist R package, and unrooted trees were built with ape in R 3.6.1. Here the immuneACCESS table is served through TCRdb, limited to in-frame sequences with V and J called. Missing clones are a known gap in these copies; in checked studies unresolved V genes cover under half, and the rest lacks a known reason. That table is the source of V, J and clone size, and D and trimming were worked out from the DNA. The sample data list 66,000 or so clones, and less than 80% of these were observed just once. The top ten hold 2.4% of the sample.

Including cysteine and phenylalanine, the CDR3 has 14 amino acids. Only CDR3 DNA is held: 42 bases, read in frame from base 1. Deletion took 0 bases off V and 2 bases off J, with a span of 8 bases between the germline ends. Taken from the germline V gene, the CDR1 and CDR2 loops are SGHRS and YFSETQ. The source material was CD4+ T cells from PBMCs cultured without peptide, sampled after COVID-19 vaccination. The receptor was derived from a human donor who received a COVID-19 vaccine. This chain joins TRBV5-1 to TRBJ1-2; 6 matching bases give a weak D call of TRBD1. The encoded CDR3 is CASSLDRVNYGYTF. Here is the DNA: TGCGCCAGCAGCTTGGACAGGGTAAACTATGGCTACACCTTC.